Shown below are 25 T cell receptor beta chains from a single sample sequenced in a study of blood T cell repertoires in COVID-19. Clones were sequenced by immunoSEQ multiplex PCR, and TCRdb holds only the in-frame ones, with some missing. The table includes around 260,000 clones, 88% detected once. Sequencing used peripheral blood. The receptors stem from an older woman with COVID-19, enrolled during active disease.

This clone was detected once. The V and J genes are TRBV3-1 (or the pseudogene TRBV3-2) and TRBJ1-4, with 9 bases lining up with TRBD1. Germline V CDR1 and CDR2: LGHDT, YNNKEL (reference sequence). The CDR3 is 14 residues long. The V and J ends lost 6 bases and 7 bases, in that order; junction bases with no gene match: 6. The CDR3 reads CASSNRGQGEKLFF. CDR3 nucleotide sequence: TGTGCCAGCAGTAACAGGGGGCAGGGTGAAAAACTGTTTTTT.

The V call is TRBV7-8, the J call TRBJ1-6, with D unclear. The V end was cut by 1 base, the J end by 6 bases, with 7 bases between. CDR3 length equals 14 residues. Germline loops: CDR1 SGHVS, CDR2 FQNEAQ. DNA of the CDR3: TGTGCCAGCAGCTTAGTGCGGGGTAATTCACCCCTCCACTTT. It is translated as CASSLVRGNSPLHF. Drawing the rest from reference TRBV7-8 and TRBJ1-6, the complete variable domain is GAGVSQSPRYKVAKRGQDVALRCDPISGHVSLFWYQQALGQGPEFLTYFQNEAQLDKSGLPSDRFFAERPEGSVSTLKIQRTQQEDSAVYLCASSLVRGNSPLHFGNGTRLTVT.

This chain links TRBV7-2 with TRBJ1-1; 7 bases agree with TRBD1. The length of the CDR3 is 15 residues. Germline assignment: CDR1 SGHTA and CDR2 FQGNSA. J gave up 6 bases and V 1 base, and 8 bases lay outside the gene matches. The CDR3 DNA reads TGTGCCAGCAGCTTAGTTCCAGGGGGGATATCTGAAGCTTTCTTT. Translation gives CASSLVPGGISEAFF.

The CDR3 protein is CASSPKQNSPLHF. DNA for the CDR3: TGTGCCAGCAGCCCCAAACAGAATTCACCCCTCCACTTT. The rearrangement joins TRBV7-6 to TRBJ1-6; D unresolved. The germline V gene has CDR1 SGHVS and CDR2 FNYEAQ. V was trimmed by 5 bases and J by 7 bases, leaving 9 bases between them. The CDR3 contains 13 residues.

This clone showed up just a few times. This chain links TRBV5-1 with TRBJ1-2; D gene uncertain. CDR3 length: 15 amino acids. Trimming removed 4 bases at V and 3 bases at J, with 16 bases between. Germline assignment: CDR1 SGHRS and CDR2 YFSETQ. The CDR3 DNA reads TGCGCCAGCAGCCCGACCCCGGGAAGGGACTATGGCTACACCTTC. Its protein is CASSPTPGRDYGYTF.

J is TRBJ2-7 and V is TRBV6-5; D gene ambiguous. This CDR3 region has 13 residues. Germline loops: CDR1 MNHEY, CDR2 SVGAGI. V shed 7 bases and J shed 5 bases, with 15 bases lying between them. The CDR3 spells CASNRPATHEQYF. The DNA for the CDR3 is TGTGCCAGCAACAGACCAGCCACCCACGAGCAGTACTTC.

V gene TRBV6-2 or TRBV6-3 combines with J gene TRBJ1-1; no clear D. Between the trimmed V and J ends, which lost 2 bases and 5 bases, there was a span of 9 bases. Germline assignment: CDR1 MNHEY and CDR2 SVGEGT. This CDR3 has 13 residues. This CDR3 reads CASSYPAGTEAFF. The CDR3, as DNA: TGTGCCAGCAGTTACCCCGCGGGAACTGAAGCTTTCTTT.

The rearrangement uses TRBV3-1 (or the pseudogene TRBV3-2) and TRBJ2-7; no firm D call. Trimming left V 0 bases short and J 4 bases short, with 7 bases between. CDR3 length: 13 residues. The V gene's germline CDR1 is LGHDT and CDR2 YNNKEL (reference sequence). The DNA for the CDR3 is TGTGCCAGCAGCCAAGATCGTATGTACGAGCAGTACTTC. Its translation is CASSQDRMYEQYF.

The chain's CDR3 is CASSTNRENTEAFF. The CDR3, as DNA: TGTGCCAGTAGCACAAACAGGGAGAACACTGAAGCTTTCTTT. The chain couples TRBV19 to TRBJ1-1, with D maybe TRBD1 (6 bases). Trimming stripped 6 bases from V and 1 base from J, with 12 bases between. CDR3 length equals 14 residues. Germline assignment: CDR1 LNHDA and CDR2 SQIVND (reference sequence).

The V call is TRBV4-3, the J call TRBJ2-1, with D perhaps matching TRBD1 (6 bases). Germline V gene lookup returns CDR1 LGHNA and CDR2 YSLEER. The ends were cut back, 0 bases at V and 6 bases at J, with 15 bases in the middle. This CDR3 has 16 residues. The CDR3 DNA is TGCGCCAGCAGCCAAGAACCACAGGGAAGGGGCAATGAGCAGTTCTTC. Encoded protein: CASSQEPQGRGNEQFF.

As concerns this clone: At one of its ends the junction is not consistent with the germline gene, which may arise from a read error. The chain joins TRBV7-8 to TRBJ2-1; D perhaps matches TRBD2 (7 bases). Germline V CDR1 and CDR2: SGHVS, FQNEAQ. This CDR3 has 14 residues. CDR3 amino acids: CVSGPGGASNEQFF. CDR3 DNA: TGTGTCAGCGGGCCGGGGGGCGCGAGCAATGAGCAGTTCTTC. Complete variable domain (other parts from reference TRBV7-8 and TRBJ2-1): GAGVSQSPRYKVAKRGQDVALRCDPISGHVSLFWYQQALGQGPEFLTYFQNEAQLDKSGLPSDRFFAERPEGSVSTLKIQRTQQEDSAVYLCVSGPGGASNEQFFGPGTRLTVL.

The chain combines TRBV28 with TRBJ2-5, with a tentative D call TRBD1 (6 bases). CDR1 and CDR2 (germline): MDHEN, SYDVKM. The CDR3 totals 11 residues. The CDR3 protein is CVVGGQETQYF. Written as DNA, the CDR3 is TGTGTTGTAGGGGGCCAAGAGACCCAGTACTTC. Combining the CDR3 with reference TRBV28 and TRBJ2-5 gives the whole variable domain DVKVTQSSRYLVKRTGEKVFLECVQDMDHENMFWYRQDPGLGLRLIYFSYDVKMKEKGDIPEGYSVSREKKERFSLILESASTNQTSMYLCVVGGQETQYFGPGTRLLVL.

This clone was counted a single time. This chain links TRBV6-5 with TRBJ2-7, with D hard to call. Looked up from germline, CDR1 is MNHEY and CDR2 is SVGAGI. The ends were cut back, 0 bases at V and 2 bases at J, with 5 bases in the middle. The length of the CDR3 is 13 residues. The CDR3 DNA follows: TGTGCCAGCAGTTACTCGGGCCCCTACGAGCAGTACTTC. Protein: CASSYSGPYEQYF.

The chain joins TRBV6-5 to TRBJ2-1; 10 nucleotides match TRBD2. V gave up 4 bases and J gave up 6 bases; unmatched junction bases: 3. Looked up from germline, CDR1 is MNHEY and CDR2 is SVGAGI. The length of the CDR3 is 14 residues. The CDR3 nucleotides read TGTGCCAGCAGTTTAGGACTAGCGGCCAATGAGCAGTTCTTC. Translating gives CASSLGLAANEQFF.

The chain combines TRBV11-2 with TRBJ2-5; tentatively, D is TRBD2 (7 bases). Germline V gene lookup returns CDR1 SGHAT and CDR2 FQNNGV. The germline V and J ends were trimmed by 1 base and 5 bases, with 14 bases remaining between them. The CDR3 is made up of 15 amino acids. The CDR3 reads CASSLGGGREETQYF. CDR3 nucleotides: TGTGCCAGCAGCTTAGGGGGGGGCAGGGAGGAGACCCAGTACTTC.

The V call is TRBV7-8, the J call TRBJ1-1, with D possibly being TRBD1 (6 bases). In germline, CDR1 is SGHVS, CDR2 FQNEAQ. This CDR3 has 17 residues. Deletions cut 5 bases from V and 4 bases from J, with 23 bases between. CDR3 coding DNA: TGTGCCAGCAGCATTGACGACCGGGTCCAGGGGTCCACTGAAGCTTTCTTT. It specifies CASSIDDRVQGSTEAFF.

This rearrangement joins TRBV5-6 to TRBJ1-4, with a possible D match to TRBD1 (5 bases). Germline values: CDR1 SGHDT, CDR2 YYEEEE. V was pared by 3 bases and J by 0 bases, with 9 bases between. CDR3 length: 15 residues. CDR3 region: CASSSDSTTNEKLFF. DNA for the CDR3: TGTGCCAGCAGCTCTGACAGCACAACTAATGAAAAACTGTTTTTT.

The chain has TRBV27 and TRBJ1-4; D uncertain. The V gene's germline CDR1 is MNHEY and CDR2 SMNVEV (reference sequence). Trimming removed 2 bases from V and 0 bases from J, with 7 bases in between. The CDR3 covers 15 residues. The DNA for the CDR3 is TGTGCCAGCAGTTTAAACCGAGCAACTAATGAAAAACTGTTTTTT. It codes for CASSLNRATNEKLFF.

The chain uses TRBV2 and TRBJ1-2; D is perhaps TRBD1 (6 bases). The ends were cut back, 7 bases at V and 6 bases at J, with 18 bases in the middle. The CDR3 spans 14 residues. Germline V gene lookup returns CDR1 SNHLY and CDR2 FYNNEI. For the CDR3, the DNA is TGTGCCAGCACTCCCTCCCGGGACACCGATGGCTACACCTTC. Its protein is CASTPSRDTDGYTF.

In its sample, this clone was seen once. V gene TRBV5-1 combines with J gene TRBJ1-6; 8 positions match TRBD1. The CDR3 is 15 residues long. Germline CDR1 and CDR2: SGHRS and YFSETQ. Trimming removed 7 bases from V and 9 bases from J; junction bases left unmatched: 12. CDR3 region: CASGFGQGLSSPLHF. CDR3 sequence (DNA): TGCGCCAGCGGTTTTGGACAGGGTTTGAGTTCACCCCTCCACTTT.

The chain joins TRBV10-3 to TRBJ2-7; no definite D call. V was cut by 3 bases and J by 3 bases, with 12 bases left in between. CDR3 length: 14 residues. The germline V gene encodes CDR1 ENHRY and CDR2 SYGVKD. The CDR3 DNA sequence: TGTGCCATCAGTGACATTTTAACTAACTACGAGCAGTACTTC. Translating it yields CAISDILTNYEQYF.

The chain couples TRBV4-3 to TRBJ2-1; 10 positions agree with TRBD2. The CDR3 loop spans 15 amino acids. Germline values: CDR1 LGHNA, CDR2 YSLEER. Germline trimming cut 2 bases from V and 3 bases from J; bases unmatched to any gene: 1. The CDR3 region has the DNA TGCGCCAGCAGCCAAAGCGGGAGGGACTACAATGAGCAGTTCTTC. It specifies CASSQSGRDYNEQFF.

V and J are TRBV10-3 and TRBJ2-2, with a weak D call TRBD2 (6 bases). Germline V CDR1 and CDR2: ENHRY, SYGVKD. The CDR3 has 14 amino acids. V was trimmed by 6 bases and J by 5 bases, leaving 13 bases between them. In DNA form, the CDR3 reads TGTGCCATCAGAGGGACTGTTGAGACCGGGGAGCTGTTTTTT. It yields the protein CAIRGTVETGELFF.

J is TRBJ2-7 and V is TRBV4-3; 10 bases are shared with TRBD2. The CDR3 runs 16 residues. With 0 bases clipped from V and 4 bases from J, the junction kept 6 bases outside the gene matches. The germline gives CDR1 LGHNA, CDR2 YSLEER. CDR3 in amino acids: CASSQDRPSGSYEQYF. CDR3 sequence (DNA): TGCGCCAGCAGCCAAGATCGACCTAGCGGGAGTTACGAGCAGTACTTC.

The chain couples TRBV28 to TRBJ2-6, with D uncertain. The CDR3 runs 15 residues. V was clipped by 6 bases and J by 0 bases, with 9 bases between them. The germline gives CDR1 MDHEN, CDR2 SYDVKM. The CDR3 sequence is CASRYTVSGANVLTF. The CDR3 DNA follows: TGTGCCAGCAGATACACAGTCTCTGGGGCCAACGTCCTGACTTTC.